This T cell receptor beta chain came from a study of blood T cell repertoires in COVID-19. Study-wide background: From the United States, Italy and Spain came samples of acute and convalescent COVID-19.

This CDR3 is 13 amino acids long. V lost 6 bases, J lost 3 bases, and 11 bases lay in between. Germline lookup yields CDR1 SGHTA and CDR2 FQGTGA. The repertoire was sequenced with immunoSEQ multiplex PCR; TCRdb's copy has only in-frame clones and lacks some. The sample shows about 120,000 clones, around three quarters of them seen only once. Sequencing used peripheral blood. The chain combines TRBV7-3 with TRBJ1-1; the D gene is possibly TRBD1 (5 bases). The receptor's source is a man aged 70-80 years with acute or convalescent COVID-19. The CDR3 spells CASRSQGDTEAFF. CDR3 coding DNA: TGTGCCAGCAGGTCGCAAGGGGACACTGAAGCTTTCTTT.